A selection of T cell receptor beta chains follows, all from one sample in a study of shared clonotypes between healthy human individuals. Clones were sequenced by immunoSEQ multiplex PCR, and TCRdb holds only the in-frame ones, with some missing. The sample includes fewer than 3 million clones, under 95% of them seen just once. Sequencing was carried out using naive CD4+ T cells from PBMCs. The receptors were sampled from a man between 18 and 29 years old in good health. Some clones in this sample may be carry-over from other donors' samples. CDR3s include the opening cysteine and the closing phenylalanine or tryptophan. D genes are given only for firm matches. Not all rows give a size; the values are once, few, many and, for expanded clones, a class.

CASSEMRDRAYEKLFF	TGTGCCAGCAGTGAAATGCGGGACAGGGCGTACGAAAAACTGTTTTTT	TRBD1	TRBJ1-4	TRBV2	-
CASSPGRAWETQYF	TGTGCCAGTAGTCCGGGAAGGGCATGGGAGACCCAGTACTTC	-	TRBJ2-5	TRBV19	-
CASSGLEDHNYGYTF	TGTGCCAGCAGTGGGTTGGAGGACCATAACTATGGCTACACCTTC	-	TRBJ1-2	TRBV25-1	once
CASSPDRGEQMHYQPQHF	TGTGCCAGCTCACCGGACAGGGGGGAACAAATGCACTATCAGCCCCAGCATTTT	TRBD1	TRBJ1-5	TRBV18	-
CASKSPNEKLFF	TGTGCCTCTAAGAGCCCTAATGAAAAACTGTTTTTT	-	TRBJ1-4	TRBV6-1	-
CASSLAFQPQHF	TGTGCCAGCAGCTTAGCGTTCCAGCCCCAGCATTTT	-	TRBJ1-5	TRBV7-2	-
CASSSPYRGQNEQYF	TGTGCCAGCAGCTCCCCGTACAGGGGGCAGAACGAGCAGTACTTC	TRBD1	TRBJ2-7	TRBV11-2	-
CASSAGTSVYEQYF	TGTGCCAGCTCAGCCGGGACTAGCGTTTACGAGCAGTACTTC	TRBD2	TRBJ2-7	TRBV18	-
CASRRGTVNQPQHF	TGTGCCAGCAGACGCGGGACAGTCAATCAGCCCCAGCATTTT	TRBD1	TRBJ1-5	TRBV6-5	-
CASSYSGQGSYEQYF	TGTGCCAGCAGTTACTCTGGACAGGGTAGCTACGAGCAGTACTTC	TRBD1	TRBJ2-7	TRBV6-5	-
CASSYSTSGSGVEQFF	TGTGCCAGCAGTTACTCTACTAGCGGGAGTGGTGTTGAGCAGTTCTTC	TRBD2	TRBJ2-1	TRBV6-5	-
CASSFRTSGNYEQYF	TGTGCCAGCAGTTTTAGGACTAGCGGGAACTACGAGCAGTACTTC	TRBD2	TRBJ2-7	TRBV28	-
CASRNYRGNEKLFF	TGTGCCAGTAGGAACTACAGGGGTAATGAAAAACTGTTTTTT	TRBD1	TRBJ1-4	TRBV19	once
CASSVFSGPHNEQFF	TGTGCCAGCAGCGTATTTAGCGGGCCCCACAATGAGCAGTTCTTC	TRBD2	TRBJ2-1	TRBV9	-
CASSGGGAGNEQFF	TGCGCCAGCAGTGGTGGAGGGGCGGGGAATGAGCAGTTCTTC	-	TRBJ2-1	TRBV5-1	-
CASSSSSYNEQFF	TGTGCCAGCAGTTCAAGCTCCTACAATGAGCAGTTCTTC	-	TRBJ2-1	TRBV28	-
CASSLRAAGVTSTGELFF	TGTGCCAGCAGCTTACGCGCAGCGGGAGTGACTTCTACCGGGGAGCTGTTTTTT	TRBD2	TRBJ2-2	TRBV7-3	-
CASSPLGTGGYEQYF	TGTGCCAGCAGCCCCCTGGGGACAGGGGGATACGAGCAGTACTTC	TRBD1	TRBJ2-7	TRBV14	-
CASSLAAGISYEQYF	TGCGCCAGCAGCTTGGCAGCGGGGATTTCCTACGAGCAGTACTTC	TRBD2	TRBJ2-7	TRBV5-1	-
CASSILAGVDNEQFF	TGTGCCAGCTCAATACTAGCGGGAGTAGACAATGAGCAGTTCTTC	TRBD2	TRBJ2-1	TRBV18	-
CASSFSGAGNYYEQYF	TGTGCCAGCAGCTTCTCAGGCGCGGGGAACTACTACGAGCAGTACTTC	-	TRBJ2-7	TRBV11-1	-
CASSMGAGGTQYF	TGTGCCAGTAGTATGGGAGCGGGAGGGACCCAGTACTTC	TRBD2	TRBJ2-5	TRBV19	-
CASSVGWDTLAGYAFF	TGTGCCAGCAGCGTAGGATGGGACACATTAGCAGGGTATGCTTTCTTT	-	TRBJ1-1	TRBV9	-
CASSERTGGVYEQYF	TGTGCCAGCAGTGAAAGGACAGGGGGGGTCTACGAGCAGTACTTC	TRBD1	TRBJ2-7	TRBV25-1	-
CAWSGGRANTGELFF	TGTGCCTGGAGTGGGGGGCGCGCGAACACCGGGGAGCTGTTTTTT	-	TRBJ2-2	TRBV30	-
CASSLYAYEQYF	TGTGCCAGCAGCTTGTACGCTTACGAGCAGTACTTC	-	TRBJ2-7	TRBV5-6	-
CASSPRLAGDVKETQYF	TGTGCCAGCAGCCCAAGACTAGCGGGAGATGTAAAGGAGACCCAGTACTTC	TRBD2	TRBJ2-5	TRBV9	once
CASSLDRTGRSTGELFF	TGTGCCAGCAGCTTGGACCGGACAGGGCGTTCCACCGGGGAGCTGTTTTTT	TRBD1	TRBJ2-2	TRBV5-5	-
CASSATGTGGTGANVLTF	TGTGCCAGCAGCGCCACCGGGACAGGAGGCACTGGGGCCAACGTCCTGACTTTC	TRBD1	TRBJ2-6	TRBV9	-
CAWASKGNRETQYF	TGTGCCTGGGCTAGTAAGGGAAATCGGGAGACCCAGTACTTC	-	TRBJ2-5	TRBV30	-
CASSPTSRNVGEKLFF	TGTGCCAGCTCCCCGACCTCACGGAACGTTGGTGAAAAACTGTTTTTT	-	TRBJ1-4	TRBV18	-
CASSYSQGTHGYTF	TGTGCCAGCAGTTACTCGCAGGGTACCCATGGCTACACCTTC	-	TRBJ1-2	TRBV6-5	once
CASSATEYGYTF	TGTGCCAGCAGCGCTACAGAATATGGCTACACCTTC	-	TRBJ1-2	TRBV9	once
CASSPRTGGEEKLFF	TGTGCCAGCAGCCCCCGGACAGGGGGAGAGGAAAAACTGTTTTTT	TRBD1	TRBJ1-4	TRBV9	once
CASSQDDQVSNQPQHF	TGCGCCAGCAGCCAAGATGACCAGGTTAGCAATCAGCCCCAGCATTTT	-	TRBJ1-5	TRBV4-1	once
CSVSGLNFYEQYF	TGCAGCGTCTCGGGACTAAATTTCTACGAGCAGTACTTC	TRBD2	TRBJ2-7	TRBV29-1	-
CSAGGEKLFF	TGCAGCGCAGGGGGTGAAAAACTGTTTTTT	TRBD1	TRBJ1-4	TRBV20-1	-
CASSQDDRGREQFF	TGCGCCAGCAGCCAAGATGACAGGGGGCGTGAGCAGTTCTTC	TRBD1	TRBJ2-1	TRBV4-1	-
CASSQVPGLAPDTGELFF	TGTGCCAGCAGCCAAGTCCCGGGACTAGCCCCGGACACCGGGGAGCTGTTTTTT	TRBD2	TRBJ2-2	TRBV4-2	-
CASSEQGTTGELFF	TGTGCCAGCAGTGAACAGGGGACCACCGGGGAGCTGTTTTTT	-	TRBJ2-2	TRBV2	-
CASSSQRPRSYEQYF	TGTGCCAGCAGCTCTCAGCGGCCGAGGTCCTACGAGCAGTACTTC	-	TRBJ2-7	TRBV7-2	-
CSVEEATNTEAFF	TGCAGCGTTGAGGAGGCCACGAACACTGAAGCTTTCTTT	-	TRBJ1-1	TRBV29-1	-
CASSATHRGTNEKLFF	TGTGCCAGCAGTGCTACTCACAGGGGAACTAATGAAAAACTGTTTTTT	TRBD1	TRBJ1-4	TRBV27	-
CASRLGLSLDTQYF	TGTGCCAGCAGACTGGGACTCAGTCTGGATACGCAGTATTTT	-	TRBJ2-3	TRBV7-2	-
CAARGYSYNEQFF	TGTGCCGCCCGGGGTTACTCCTACAATGAGCAGTTCTTC	-	TRBJ2-1	TRBV28	-
CASSLLPLGVDTQYF	TGTGCCAGCAGCTTACTGCCCCTCGGAGTAGATACGCAGTATTTT	-	TRBJ2-3	TRBV7-2	-